This T cell receptor (beta chain) was recovered during a study of identical twins. In this sample, this clonotype turned up a few times. TCRdb re-derived calls from the 5' RACE reads in MiXCR, one entry per CDR3 protein. The sample carries some 730,000 distinct CDR3 sequences, 18% recorded once. Germline V gene lookup returns CDR1 MNHEY and CDR2 SMNVEV (reference sequence). The V end lost 6 bases, the J end lost 2 bases, and 13 bases lay between the germline ends. CDR3 size: 14 residues. A further study also used this sample, focusing on T cells expressing NK-cell markers.

The clonotype was recovered from a young woman in good health. The chain couples TRBV27 to TRBJ2-5; D not certain. The specimen sequenced was PBMCs. Written as DNA, the CDR3 is TGTGCCAGCAGCCTCTCGAGGCGGCAAGAGACCCAGTACTTC. This translates into CASSLSRRQETQYF.